This TCR beta chain was captured by sequencing in a study of T-cell memory formation after mild COVID-19. Whole-study context: TCR clusters were mostly donor specific. Study-wide points: Clones contracting across day 15 to 85 had a balanced CD4/CD8 profile; later expanding clones leaned CD4+. CM and EM subsets held most contracting CD4+ clones; EMRA held CD8+ ones.

CDR3 length equals 14 residues. V lost 7 bases, J lost 0 bases, and 12 bases lay in between. Notes on this clonotype: The antigen remains undetermined.

After 5'RACE with constant-segment primers, TCR alpha and TCR beta cDNA libraries carrying sample barcodes and UMIs were obtained. TCRdb passed the 5' RACE reads through MiXCR, listing each CDR3 protein once. This table has 110,000 or so distinct CDR3 sequences, about 20% appearing once. This receptor was obtained from a young man who had mild COVID-19 (a few samples of this study predate the infection). Cell type and time point are not known. The chain links TRBV12-3 or TRBV12-4 to TRBJ1-2, with D perhaps TRBD1 (5 bases). The sample was PBMCs or a T cell subset sorted from them (not recorded which). The CDR3 DNA reads TGTGCCAGCACTTGGGGGTCAGCTAACTATGGCTACACCTTC. Its translation: CASTWGSANYGYTF.